A selection of T cell receptor beta chains follows, all from one sample in a study of T-cell memory formation after mild COVID-19. Each CDR3 protein is one row after TCRdb ran MiXCR on the 5' RACE reads. The sample yields hundreds of thousands of distinct CDR3 sequences, roughly 22% seen once. The sample taken for sequencing was PBMCs or a T cell subset sorted from them (not recorded which). These receptors were taken from an adult woman who had mild COVID-19 (a few samples of this study predate the infection). Cell type and time point are not known. Each CDR3 is given with its conserved first and last residue. D genes are given only for firm matches. Size is omitted from some rows. Given values are once, few, many or a class for expanded clones.

TRBV4-2	TRBJ2-1	TRBD2	NA	TGTGCCAGCAGCCAAGTCTTCGCGGGACTAGCCAACGGGGATGAGCAGTTCTTC	CASSQVFAGLANGDEQFF
TRBV13	TRBJ2-4	TRBD2	few	TGTGCCAGCAGCTCCCCTTCGCGGGAGGGCCTGAGAAACATTCAGTACTTC	CASSSPSREGLRNIQYF
TRBV12-3/TRBV12-4	TRBJ2-1	TRBD2	few	TGTGCCTTCCTTAGACTAGCGGACAATGAGCAGTTCTTC	CAFLRLADNEQFF
TRBV12-5	TRBJ2-5	NA	NA	TGTGCTAGTGGTTCCTACCTTGGGCAGGGCCGGGAGACCCAGTACTTC	CASGSYLGQGRETQYF
TRBV12-3/TRBV12-4	TRBJ2-1	NA	many	TGTGCCAGCAGCTTAGGGCGGAGCTCCTACAATGAGCAGTTCTTC	CASSLGRSSYNEQFF
TRBV15	TRBJ2-7	TRBD1	few	TGTGCCACCAGCAGAGATCGGGACAGGTCCTACGAGCAGTACTTC	CATSRDRDRSYEQYF
TRBV7-9	TRBJ1-1	NA	NA	TGTGCCAGCAGCTTTGGGGGGGTTGATAACACTGAAGCTTTCTTT	CASSFGGVDNTEAFF
TRBV12-3/TRBV12-4	TRBJ1-1	NA	many	TGTGCCAGCAGACACAGAAGAATGAACACTGAAGCTTTCTTT	CASRHRRMNTEAFF
TRBV27	TRBJ2-7	NA	NA	TGTGCCAGCAGTACAGGGTGGTACGACGAGCAGTACTTC	CASSTGWYDEQYF
TRBV4-2	TRBJ2-1	TRBD2	NA	TGTGCCAGCAGCCAGAGCGGGAGTCTTTGGAATGAGCAGTTCTTC	CASSQSGSLWNEQFF
TRBV7-6	TRBJ2-3	NA	NA	TGTGCCAGCAGCTTATGGGGGGACAGGAGCGGGGGGTCCCCACGAGATACGCAGTATTTT	CASSLWGDRSGGSPRDTQYF
TRBV7-9	TRBJ2-7	NA	few	TGTGCCAGCTACGAGGGATACGAGCAGTACTTC	CASYEGYEQYF
TRBV6-5	TRBJ1-5	NA	NA	TGTGCCAGCAGTCGTGGGTGGCTAACTAATCAGCCCCAGCATTTT	CASSRGWLTNQPQHF
TRBV9	TRBJ2-7	NA	few	TGTGCCAGCAGCGTAGGAGGTAGCAGAAGCTCCTACGAGCAGTACTTC	CASSVGGSRSSYEQYF
TRBV12-3/TRBV12-4	TRBJ1-2	TRBD1	NA	TGTGCCAGCAGTATGACCGGGACAGGGGGCCTCTATGGCTACACCTTC	CASSMTGTGGLYGYTF
TRBV6-2/TRBV6-3	TRBJ1-2	NA	many	TGTGCCAGCGCGACTTCTCACTATGGCTACACCTTC	CASATSHYGYTF
TRBV4-1	TRBJ2-5	NA	few	TGCGCCAGCAGCCAAGACCCCCCGGGGGTCTTCGGGACCCAGTACTTC	CASSQDPPGVFGTQYF
TRBV12-3/TRBV12-4	TRBJ2-7	TRBD1	many	TGTGCCAGCAGTTTACTACCGGGACAGGGCTACGAGCAGTACTTC	CASSLLPGQGYEQYF
TRBV12-3/TRBV12-4	TRBJ1-6	NA	NA	TGTGCCAGCAGTTTAAAGCTGAGTTCACCCCTCCACTTT	CASSLKLSSPLHF
TRBV20-1	TRBJ2-1	NA	few	TGCAGTGCTAGGTTGCCTCCTCAGGGTTTATCTTACAATGAGCAGTTCTTC	CSARLPPQGLSYNEQFF
TRBV24-1	TRBJ2-1	TRBD2	NA	TGTGCCACCAGTGATTCGACTAGCGGCTCCTACAATGAGCAGTTCTTC	CATSDSTSGSYNEQFF
TRBV7-2	TRBJ2-1	NA	few	TGTGCCAGCAGCTCCAGGAGGGGGACCAGCTACAATGAGCAGTTCTTC	CASSSRRGTSYNEQFF
TRBV18	TRBJ2-1	TRBD1	NA	TGTGCCAGCACAGGGACAGGCCCTAATGAGCAGTTCTTC	CASTGTGPNEQFF
TRBV2	TRBJ1-1	NA	NA	TGTGCCAGCAGTGCGCTCAGGGCGAACACTGAAGCTTTCTTT	CASSALRANTEAFF
TRBV20-1	TRBJ2-7	NA	NA	TGCAGTGCTACTCGACCGCTGAACTCCTACGAGCAGTACTTC	CSATRPLNSYEQYF
TRBV11-1	TRBJ2-4	NA	NA	TGTGCCAGCAGCTTAGTGTGGACAGATCTAGCCAAAAACATTCAGTACTTC	CASSLVWTDLAKNIQYF
TRBV20-1	TRBJ2-1	TRBD1	NA	TGCAGTGCCCACGGGACAGGGCACGACAATGAGCAGTTCTTC	CSAHGTGHDNEQFF
TRBV2	TRBJ2-5	NA	NA	TGTGCCAGCAGTGAGCCTGGCGATCCCCAGTACTTC	CASSEPGDPQYF
TRBV11-2	TRBJ2-1	TRBD1	NA	TGTGCCAGCAGCCCTAGGACAGGAATCGAGCAGTTCTTC	CASSPRTGIEQFF
TRBV7-9	TRBJ1-1	TRBD1	once	TGTGCCAGCAGCTGGCAGGGGACAGGGTTTTACTTT	CASSWQGTGFYF
TRBV11-2	TRBJ1-2	TRBD1	few	TGTGCCAGCAGCTTCCTGGGGACAGGGGGCTTCTTTAACGGCTACACCTTC	CASSFLGTGGFFNGYTF
TRBV7-2	TRBJ1-1	NA	NA	TGTGCCAGCAGCCCTGGTGGGGGGAGTATCACTGAAGCTTTCTTT	CASSPGGGSITEAFF
TRBV4-2	TRBJ2-5	TRBD1	few	TGTGCCAGCAGCCAACAGACAGGGGTTGGGCAAGAGACCCAGTACTTC	CASSQQTGVGQETQYF
TRBV6-2/TRBV6-3	TRBJ1-6	NA	NA	TGTGCCAGCAGTTTCCGCCTCGGGGCCAATTCACCCCTCCACTTT	CASSFRLGANSPLHF
TRBV5-5	TRBJ1-2	TRBD1	NA	TGTGCCAGCAGCTTGGCCGCGGGGAGAGGACAGGTACCGCGTCGGGGCTACACCTTC	CASSLAAGRGQVPRRGYTF
TRBV5-4	TRBJ2-7	NA	NA	TGTGCCAGCAGCCCCCAGGGCCCCGGGTACGACGAGCAGTACTTC	CASSPQGPGYDEQYF
TRBV7-9	TRBJ2-5	TRBD2	NA	TGTGCCAGCAGCTTACGTAGCGGGTTAGAGACCCAGTACTTC	CASSLRSGLETQYF
TRBV20-1	TRBJ1-1	TRBD1	NA	TGCAGTGCTAGGACAGGGACCCTGAACACTGAAGCTTTCTTT	CSARTGTLNTEAFF
TRBV18	TRBJ1-4	TRBD1	NA	TGTGCCAGCTCACCAACACAGGGGGCTCTGGAAAAACTGTTTTTT	CASSPTQGALEKLFF
TRBV6-1	TRBJ2-4	NA	NA	TGTGCCACCCACAGAGATGACCCTCGTAGAAACATTCAGTACTTC	CATHRDDPRRNIQYF
TRBV29-1	TRBJ2-7	TRBD1	few	TGCAGCGTTTTAAAGACAGGGAGATACGAGCAGTACTTC	CSVLKTGRYEQYF
TRBV7-3	TRBJ2-7	NA	few	TGTGCCAGCAGCCCAGGAGCGGCCACAGGCTACGAGCAGTACTTC	CASSPGAATGYEQYF
TRBV30	TRBJ1-4	NA	few	TGTGCCTGGAGAAAGGGGGGAGATGAAAAACTGTTTTTT	CAWRKGGDEKLFF
TRBV5-1	TRBJ2-5	TRBD2	NA	TGCGCCAGCAGCTTACGGGGGGGCATGTCAGAGACCCAGTACTTC	CASSLRGGMSETQYF
TRBV4-1	TRBJ2-4	TRBD1	many	TGCGCCAGCAGCCAAGAGGGGACAGAGCTACTAGCCAAAAACATTCAGTACTTC	CASSQEGTELLAKNIQYF
TRBV7-6	TRBJ2-5	TRBD1	NA	TGTGCCAGCAGCTCGCGATTGAAGGACAGGGGTTGGAAGACCCAGTACTTC	CASSSRLKDRGWKTQYF
TRBV5-1	TRBJ2-6	NA	NA	TGCGCCAGCAGCTTGTATTTCTCTGGGGCCAACGTCCTGACTTTC	CASSLYFSGANVLTF